This T cell receptor beta chain was observed in a study of T cells in Graves' hyperthyroidism and ophthalmopathy. The overall study: The initial diagnosis was the point when peripheral blood was collected, ahead of any treatment.

Whole-study results and caveats: Most expanded thyroid clonotypes above 0.001 also appeared in blood.

Template material for amplifying TCR beta CDR3 regions consisted of RNA transcripts. In the first-round RT-PCR of the TCR CDR3, the HTBI primer set was used. MiXCR was run by TCRdb on the multiplex PCR reads, yielding one entry per CDR3 protein. The repertoire consists of 330,000 or so distinct CDR3 sequences, with roughly 19% occurring once and the leading ten covering 39%. This clonotype was observed a few times. Its antigen is not identified. Enrolled ophthalmopathy patients presented with a Clinical Activity Score of at least 3, a NOSPECS grade of at least 4, and disease duration under 3 months. Trimming shortened V by 5 bases and J by 0 bases, and 14 bases separated the two germline ends. This CDR3 has 16 amino acids. CDR1 and CDR2 (germline): MGHRA, YSYEKL.

This receptor was identified in a man aged 45-60 years with Graves' ophthalmopathy. The sequencing input was blood. The V gene is TRBV4-1, the J gene TRBJ1-3; D perhaps matches TRBD1 (6 bases). The CDR3 sequence is CASSKAGGPSGNTIYF. The CDR3 nucleotides are TGCGCCAGCAGCAAAGCGGGGGGCCCCTCTGGAAACACCATATATTTT.